A selection of T cell receptor beta chains follows, all from one sample in a study of CD8 T cells in ankylosing spondylitis. TCRdb fed the 5' RACE reads into MiXCR, producing one record per CDR3 protein. The sample yields under 30,000 distinct CDR3 sequences, 10% to 15% seen once. The sequenced sample was blood. These receptors came from a male donor with ankylosing spondylitis or in good health (not recorded which). CDR3s leave out the opening cysteine and the closing phenylalanine or tryptophan. Part of the rows lack a size; the others show once, few, many or a class for expanded clones.

v_call: TRBV6-6; clone_size: few; j_call: TRBJ2-5; cdr3_aa: ASSYADRLQETQY
v_call: TRBV27; clone_size: many; j_call: TRBJ1-4; cdr3_aa: ASKIRTGGEGEKLF
v_call: TRBV25-1; clone_size: many; j_call: TRBJ2-1; cdr3_aa: ASSVQGSYNEQF
v_call: TRBV5-1; clone_size: -; j_call: TRBJ1-4; cdr3_aa: ASSLRGPRDNEKLF
v_call: TRBV29-1; clone_size: -; j_call: TRBJ2-2; cdr3_aa: SVTDTNTGELF
v_call: TRBV4-3; clone_size: -; j_call: TRBJ2-7; cdr3_aa: ASSRSGSSGGSSYEQY
v_call: TRBV20-1; clone_size: few; j_call: TRBJ2-3; cdr3_aa: SAREGGFRSTDTQY
v_call: TRBV20-1; clone_size: -; j_call: TRBJ2-1; cdr3_aa: SASGTSGRIEQF
v_call: TRBV12-3/TRBV12-4; clone_size: many; j_call: TRBJ2-5; cdr3_aa: ASRKDRGNQETQY
v_call: TRBV29-1; clone_size: many; j_call: TRBJ1-1; cdr3_aa: SVDRRNTEAF
v_call: TRBV7-9; clone_size: -; j_call: TRBJ2-1; cdr3_aa: ASSMSVGEQF
v_call: TRBV29-1; clone_size: medium-sized; j_call: TRBJ2-1; cdr3_aa: SAPGVGDYNEQF
v_call: TRBV4-3; clone_size: many; j_call: TRBJ2-1; cdr3_aa: ASSQEVTSGPYNEQF
v_call: TRBV4-3; clone_size: few; j_call: TRBJ2-2; cdr3_aa: ASSQALNTGELF
v_call: TRBV28; clone_size: many; j_call: TRBJ1-2; cdr3_aa: ASSLLPSYGYT
v_call: TRBV7-6; clone_size: -; j_call: TRBJ2-1; cdr3_aa: ASSLEVGGGAFKEQF
v_call: TRBV29-1; clone_size: -; j_call: TRBJ2-7; cdr3_aa: SVTGAYEQY
v_call: TRBV20-1; clone_size: many; j_call: TRBJ2-5; cdr3_aa: SARPSGETQY
v_call: TRBV6-6; clone_size: few; j_call: TRBJ2-4; cdr3_aa: ASSYEEPRKNIQY
v_call: TRBV5-1; clone_size: -; j_call: TRBJ2-1; cdr3_aa: ASSSGAGTYNEQF
v_call: TRBV4-3; clone_size: medium-sized; j_call: TRBJ2-7; cdr3_aa: ASSQDPSGVEEQY
v_call: TRBV20-1; clone_size: few; j_call: TRBJ2-3; cdr3_aa: SASPRSGRPLSGTQY
v_call: TRBV5-5; clone_size: -; j_call: TRBJ2-1; cdr3_aa: ASKKAAPSSGEQF
v_call: TRBV7-2; clone_size: -; j_call: TRBJ2-7; cdr3_aa: ASSLLAEQY
v_call: TRBV6-5; clone_size: -; j_call: TRBJ2-1; cdr3_aa: ASSPGLGGADEQF
v_call: TRBV20-1; clone_size: -; j_call: TRBJ2-3; cdr3_aa: SASTTTDTQY
v_call: TRBV29-1; clone_size: -; j_call: TRBJ1-2; cdr3_aa: SVADIGNSLPVYGYT
v_call: TRBV29-1; clone_size: many; j_call: TRBJ2-1; cdr3_aa: SVGGLAGVLEQF
v_call: TRBV7-3; clone_size: -; j_call: TRBJ2-1; cdr3_aa: ASSPRDRVYNEQF
v_call: TRBV7-8; clone_size: -; j_call: TRBJ2-1; cdr3_aa: ASSWGTRTNNEQF
v_call: TRBV4-2; clone_size: few; j_call: TRBJ2-7; cdr3_aa: ASSQEGASGLDVQY
v_call: TRBV12-3/TRBV12-4; clone_size: few; j_call: TRBJ1-1; cdr3_aa: ASSPTGNTEAF
v_call: TRBV29-1; clone_size: many; j_call: TRBJ1-1; cdr3_aa: SVRPGLLNTEAF
v_call: TRBV4-2; clone_size: once; j_call: TRBJ1-4; cdr3_aa: ASSQPRRDEKLF
v_call: TRBV5-6; clone_size: many; j_call: TRBJ2-1; cdr3_aa: ASSPDRRDEQF